Following are 8 T cell receptor beta chains from one sample sequenced in a study of blood T cell repertoires in COVID-19. Produced via immunoSEQ multiplex PCR; TCRdb's table is partial and in-frame only. The sample consists of 30,000 to 40,000 clones, about 91% of them appearing once. Sequencing was carried out using peripheral blood. All receptors come from a woman of 80 years or more with acute or convalescent COVID-19.

The gene calls are TRBV4-3 and TRBJ1-2; 10 bases align to TRBD1. Germline V CDR1 and CDR2: LGHNA, YSLEER. The CDR3 is 17 residues long. The ends lost 3 bases at V and 0 bases at J; junction bases unmatched: 7. The CDR3 sequence: CASSQGTGEASNYGYTF. CDR3 nucleotide sequence: TGCGCCAGCAGCCAGGGGACAGGGGAAGCCTCTAACTATGGCTACACCTTC.

As DNA, the CDR3 is TGCGCCAGCAGCTTGCCGACATCCTACGAGCAGTACTTC. It encodes CASSLPTSYEQYF. The V call is TRBV5-1, the J call TRBJ2-7, with unresolved D. CDR1 and CDR2 (germline): SGHRS, YFSETQ. The CDR3 length is 13 residues. V was clipped by 1 base and J by 1 base, with 6 bases between them.

In DNA, the CDR3 is TGCGCCAGCAGCTTGGCGGGCGGGGGGGTCTACGAGCAGTACTTC. Amino acid sequence: CASSLAGGGVYEQYF. The rearrangement links TRBV5-1 to TRBJ2-7; 9 bases fit TRBD2. V was pared by 0 bases and J by 3 bases, with 4 bases of the junction left unmatched. The length of the CDR3 is 15 residues. Germline assignment: CDR1 SGHRS and CDR2 YFSETQ.

The gene calls are TRBV27 and TRBJ1-1; D ambiguous. The CDR3 has 16 residues. In germline, CDR1 is MNHEY, CDR2 SMNVEV (reference sequence). Trimming took off 3 bases at V and 3 bases at J, with 17 bases between the two ends. The CDR3 region is CASSLSGGRVDTEAFF. As DNA, the CDR3 is TGTGCCAGCAGTTTGAGCGGTGGGAGGGTGGACACTGAAGCTTTCTTT.

This sequence joins TRBV4-1 and TRBJ1-4; the D is unclear. The V gene's germline CDR1 is MGHRA and CDR2 YSYEKL. Trimming removed 4 bases from V and 4 bases from J, with 10 bases in between. CDR3 length: 14 amino acids. The DNA of the CDR3 is TGCGCCAGCAGCCCGTCCAGTCTTAATGAAAAACTGTTTTTT. The encoded protein is CASSPSSLNEKLFF.

The V and J genes are TRBV18 and TRBJ1-2; D call uncertain. Germline assignment: CDR1 KGHSH and CDR2 LQKENI. The CDR3 has 16 residues. V was pared by 3 bases and J by 0 bases, with 14 bases between. CDR3 protein: CASSPTRVSANYGYTF. CDR3 coding DNA: TGTGCCAGCTCACCGACCCGGGTCTCAGCTAACTATGGCTACACCTTC.

The chain has TRBV5-1 and TRBJ1-1, with TRBD1 as a possible D gene (6 bases). The CDR3 contains 13 residues. Germline V gives CDR1 SGHRS, CDR2 YFSETQ. V dropped 4 bases and J dropped 3 bases, with 10 bases sitting between them. CDR3 bases: TGCGCCAGCAGCACAAGACAGGACACTGAAGCTTTCTTT. Protein product: CASSTRQDTEAFF.

This rearrangement joins TRBV2 to TRBJ1-6; 7 bases line up with TRBD1. CDR1 and CDR2 (germline): SNHLY, FYNNEI. J gave up 3 bases and V 6 bases, and 5 bases lay outside the gene matches. The CDR3 contains 15 residues. CDR3 nucleotide sequence: TGTGCCAGCAGGTGGGGGACAGACTATAATTCACCCCTCCACTTT. As protein: CASRWGTDYNSPLHF.